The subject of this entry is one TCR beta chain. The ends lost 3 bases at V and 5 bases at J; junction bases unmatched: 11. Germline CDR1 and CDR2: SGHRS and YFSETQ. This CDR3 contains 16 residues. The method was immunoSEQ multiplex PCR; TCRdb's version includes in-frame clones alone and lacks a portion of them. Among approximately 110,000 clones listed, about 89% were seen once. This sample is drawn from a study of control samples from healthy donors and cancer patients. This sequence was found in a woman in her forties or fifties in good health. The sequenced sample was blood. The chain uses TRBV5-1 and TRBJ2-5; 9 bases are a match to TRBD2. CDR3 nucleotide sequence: TGCGCCAGCAGCTCCCCTTCCGCGGGGGGGCGGGAGACCCAGTACTTC. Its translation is CASSSPSAGGRETQYF. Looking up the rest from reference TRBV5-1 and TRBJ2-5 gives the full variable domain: KAGVTQTPRYLIKTRGQQVTLSCSPISGHRSVSWYQQTPGQGLQFLFEYFSETQRNKGNFPGRFSGRQFSNSRSEMNVSTLELGDSALYLCASSSPSAGGRETQYFGPGTRLLVL.